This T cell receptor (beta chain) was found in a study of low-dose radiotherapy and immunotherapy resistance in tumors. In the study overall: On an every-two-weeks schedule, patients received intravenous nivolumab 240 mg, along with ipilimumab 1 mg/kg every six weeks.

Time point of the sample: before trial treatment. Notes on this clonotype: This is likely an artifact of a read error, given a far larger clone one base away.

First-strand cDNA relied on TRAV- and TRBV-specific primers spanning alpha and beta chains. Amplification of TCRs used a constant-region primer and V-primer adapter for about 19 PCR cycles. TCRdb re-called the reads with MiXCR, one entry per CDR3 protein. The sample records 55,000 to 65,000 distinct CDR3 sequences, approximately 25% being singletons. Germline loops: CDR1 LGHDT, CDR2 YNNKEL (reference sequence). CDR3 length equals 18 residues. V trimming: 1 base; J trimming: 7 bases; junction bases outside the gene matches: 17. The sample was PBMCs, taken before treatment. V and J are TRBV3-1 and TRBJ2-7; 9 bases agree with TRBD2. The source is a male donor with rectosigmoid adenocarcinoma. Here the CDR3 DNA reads TGTGCCAGCAGCCAAGGGTTGCACGGACTAGCGTACGTTGGGGAGCAGTACTTC. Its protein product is CASSQGLHGLAYVGEQYF.